This T cell receptor (beta chain) came from a study of blood T cell repertoires in COVID-19. Looking at the study overall: Whether acute or convalescent, the COVID-19 samples came from the United States, Italy and Spain. PBMCs, B-cell-depleted T cells, or T cells provided the cDNA or gDNA that made up the material.

The length of the CDR3 is 13 residues. V was shortened by 2 bases and J by 5 bases, with 8 bases between the two germline ends. The germline gives CDR1 MNHEY, CDR2 SVGAGI. As handled by the study authors: From reference gene primer amplification, estimates of nucleated cell counts were derived. TCRdb's table, derived via immunoSEQ multiplex PCR, lists solely in-frame clones and lacks some. Clonal size and the V and J genes are those of that table, whereas D and trimming came from the DNA. The sample holds 65,000 to 85,000 clones, approximately 92% seen once. The sequence derives from a human donor in a cohort sampled during active COVID-19. Sequencing used peripheral blood. This rearrangement joins TRBV6-5 to TRBJ2-3; D unresolved. CDR3 in amino acids: CASSYGQKDTQYF. The DNA for the CDR3 is TGTGCCAGCAGTTACGGGCAGAAAGATACGCAGTATTTT.